Each of the 29 T cell receptor beta chains below was sequenced from the same sample in a study of PD-1 blockade in classical Hodgkin lymphoma. The time point here: cycle 4 day 1 (C4D1), after five to seven weeks of nivolumab. Autologous stem cell transplantation was followed by relapse in every patient, and brentuximab vedotin exposure varied. The method was immunoSEQ multiplex PCR; TCRdb's version includes in-frame clones alone and lacks a portion of them. The sample carries tens of thousands of clones, more than 70% recorded once. The sample here was peripheral blood mononuclear cells (PBMCs), taken before the fourth cycle of nivolumab. The receptors derive from a human donor with classical Hodgkin lymphoma.

The CDR3 here is CASSQGRQGSYEQYF. In DNA, the CDR3 is TGCGCCAGCAGCCAAGGTCGACAGGGGTCCTACGAGCAGTACTTC. The chain uses TRBV4-3 and TRBJ2-7, with 8 bases lining up with TRBD1. Trimming cost V 1 base and J 1 base; bases outside gene matches: 3. The CDR3 extends over 15 amino acids. Germline-derived CDR1 and CDR2 are LGHNA and YSLEER.

This chain uses TRBV7-3 with TRBJ1-1, with D maybe TRBD1 (5 bases). Germline loops: CDR1 SGHTA, CDR2 FQGTGA. V lost 0 bases to trimming and J lost 5 bases, with 10 bases between them. CDR3 size: 14 residues. The CDR3 region is CASSLTSGGTEAFF. In nucleotides, the CDR3 is TGTGCCAGCAGCTTAACTTCCGGGGGGACTGAAGCTTTCTTT.

This clone was picked up a small number of times. The chain carries TRBV28 and TRBJ2-1; possible D gene TRBD2, 6 bases. V was clipped by 10 bases and J by 0 bases, with 10 bases between them. The germline V gene encodes CDR1 MDHEN and CDR2 SYDVKM. CDR3 length: 13 residues. The CDR3 sequence: CAIRGSSYNEQFF. CDR3 sequence (DNA): TGTGCCATACGGGGGAGCTCCTACAATGAGCAGTTCTTC.

This clone turned up a few times. This chain joins TRBV9 and TRBJ2-1; D ambiguous. There are 11 residues in the CDR3. The germline V gene has CDR1 SGDLS and CDR2 YYNGEE. Trimming pared 0 bases from V and 9 bases from J, leaving 4 bases between. CDR3 nucleotides: TGTGCCAGCAGCGTAGCTTCTGAGCAGTTCTTC. This encodes CASSVASEQFF.

This chain joins TRBV2 and TRBJ1-4; TRBD1 matches 10 bases. Germline CDR1 and CDR2: SNHLY and FYNNEI. The CDR3 length is 15 residues. J gave up 8 bases and V 7 bases, and 10 bases lay outside the gene matches. CDR3 coding DNA: TGTGCCAGCACGAGGGACAGGGGCTGGGAGGAAAAACTGTTTTTT. It specifies CASTRDRGWEEKLFF.

V gene TRBV28 combines with J gene TRBJ2-7; a possible D gene is TRBD1 (5 bases). Between the trimmed V and J ends, which lost 6 bases and 1 base, there was a span of 7 bases. The CDR3 runs to 12 residues. The germline V gene encodes CDR1 MDHEN and CDR2 SYDVKM. CDR3 amino acids: CASRDKSYEQYF. The CDR3 region has the DNA TGTGCCAGCAGGGACAAATCCTACGAGCAGTACTTC.

The chain recombines TRBV13 with TRBJ1-2; a possible D gene is TRBD1 (5 bases). Germline V gene data show CDR1 as PRHDT and CDR2 as FYEKMQ (reference sequence). The ends were cut back, 5 bases at V and 7 bases at J, with 17 bases in the middle. This CDR3 contains 14 residues. The CDR3, as DNA: TGTGCCAGCAGCACCCGGGACCGATGGGGTGGCTACACCTTC. Its protein product is CASSTRDRWGGYTF. The variable domain in full, with the rest retrieved from reference TRBV13 and TRBJ1-2, is AAGVIQSPRHLIKEKRETATLKCYPIPRHDTVYWYQQGPGQDPQFLISFYEKMQSDKGSIPDRFSAQQFSDYHSELNMSSLELGDSALYFCASSTRDRWGGYTFGSGTRLTVV.

This clone was seen a few times. The chain carries TRBV7-2 and TRBJ1-2; 7 bases align to TRBD1. CDR3 size: 13 residues. Germline CDR1 and CDR2: SGHTA and FQGNSA. With 3 bases clipped from V and 8 bases from J, the junction kept 6 bases outside the gene matches. CDR3 residues: CASSLTGLLGYTF. Written as DNA, the CDR3 is TGTGCCAGCAGCTTGACAGGGTTATTGGGCTACACCTTC.

The chain joins TRBV5-6 to TRBJ2-1, with no clear D. Trimming took off 3 bases at V and 4 bases at J, with 11 bases between the two ends. Looked up from germline, CDR1 is SGHDT and CDR2 is YYEEEE. The length of the CDR3 is 14 residues. This CDR3 is CASSSDNGYNEQFF. Written as DNA, the CDR3 is TGTGCCAGCAGCTCTGACAACGGGTACAATGAGCAGTTCTTC. Based on the CDR3 plus reference TRBV5-6 and TRBJ2-1, the full variable domain is DAGVTQSPTHLIKTRGQQVTLRCSPKSGHDTVSWYQQALGQGPQFIFQYYEEEERQRGNFPDRFSGHQFPNYSSELNVNALLLGDSALYLCASSSDNGYNEQFFGPGTRLTVL.

Notes on this clone: One end of the junction fails to match germline, which may point to a read error. This sequence joins TRBV5-4 and TRBJ2-7; TRBD2 agrees at 7 bases. Per the germline V gene, CDR1 is SGHNT and CDR2 is YYREEE (reference sequence). This CDR3 has 14 residues. The CDR3 here is CASSLGGNQGEQYF. The DNA for the CDR3 is TGTGCCAGCAGTTTGGGAGGGAACCAAGGGGAGCAGTACTTC.

DNA for the CDR3: TGTGCCAGCAGTTCCCTTACACGGCTCACCTTC. Amino acids: CASSSLTRLTF. This chain uses TRBV6-5 with TRBJ1-2; D unclear. Trimming removed 4 bases from V and 13 bases from J, with 13 bases in between. The CDR3 runs to 11 residues. Germline assignment: CDR1 MNHEY and CDR2 SVGAGI.

The V call is TRBV6-5, the J call TRBJ1-2, with D perhaps TRBD1 (5 bases). Per the germline V gene, CDR1 is MNHEY and CDR2 is SVGAGI. V was pared by 6 bases and J by 4 bases, with 9 bases between. The CDR3 is made up of 12 amino acids. DNA for the CDR3: TGTGCCAGCAGCAACAGGATCTATGGCTACACCTTC. Residues: CASSNRIYGYTF.

The chain joins TRBV19 to TRBJ2-3; a possible D gene is TRBD1 (6 bases). CDR1 and CDR2 from the germline V gene are LNHDA and SQIVND (reference sequence). The CDR3 sequence is 15 residues long. Trimming took 3 bases from V and 1 from J, leaving 11 bases between them. CDR3 DNA: TGTGCCAGTAGTATCTTGGGACACCGCACAGATACGCAGTATTTT. Protein: CASSILGHRTDTQYF.

The V call is TRBV27, the J call TRBJ2-7, with 7 bases fitting TRBD1. With 6 bases clipped from V and 2 bases from J, the junction kept 10 bases outside the gene matches. The CDR3 is 15 residues long. The germline V gene has CDR1 MNHEY and CDR2 SMNVEV (reference sequence). CDR3 DNA sequence: TGTGCCAGCAGCTCTATACAGGGGCAAACCTACGAGCAGTACTTC. Amino acid sequence: CASSSIQGQTYEQYF.

The gene calls are TRBV9 and TRBJ2-4, with TRBD2 matching over 8 bases. Unmatched junction bases numbered 12, after V lost 3 bases and J lost 7 bases. CDR1 and CDR2 from the germline V gene are SGDLS and YYNGEE. CDR3 size: 16 residues. CDR3 amino acids: CASSAPAGSGSNIQYF. CDR3 bases: TGTGCCAGCAGCGCCCCGGCGGGGAGCGGGAGTAACATTCAGTACTTC.

This clone showed up just once. This CDR3 is also generated by other DNA sequences in the sample. This chain links TRBV19 with TRBJ1-1; D gene ambiguous. CDR1 LNHDA and CDR2 SQIVND come from the germline V gene (reference sequence). The CDR3 covers 13 residues. V was clipped by 0 bases and J by 1 base, with 3 bases between them. Here the CDR3 DNA reads TGTGCCAGTAGTATAGAGAGGAACACTGAAGCTTTCTTT. The encoded protein is CASSIERNTEAFF.

This clone occurred many times. This sequence joins TRBV7-9 and TRBJ1-6, with 9 bases matching TRBD1. This CDR3 is 17 amino acids long. V trimming: 6 bases; J trimming: 0 bases; junction bases outside the gene matches: 6. CDR1 is SEHNR and CDR2 is FQNEAQ in the germline V gene (reference sequence). CDR3 sequence reads: CASSLTGGSSYNSPLHF. CDR3 sequence (DNA): TGTGCCAGCAGTCTTACAGGGGGCAGCTCCTATAATTCACCCCTCCACTTT.

The rearrangement links TRBV12-5 to TRBJ2-1, with D possibly TRBD2 on 6 matching bases. Germline-derived CDR1 and CDR2 are LGHNT and FRNRAP. CDR3 size: 16 residues. The V end was cut by 8 bases, the J end by 0 bases, with 17 bases between. The CDR3: CASTTWAGSSYNEQFF. CDR3 nucleotides: TGTGCTAGTACGACTTGGGCGGGGAGCTCCTACAATGAGCAGTTCTTC.

The CDR3 sequence is CASSATGGWYGYTF. In nucleotides, the CDR3 is TGTGCCAGCAGCGCGACAGGGGGTTGGTATGGCTACACCTTC. The rearrangement links TRBV9 to TRBJ1-2; the match to TRBD1 covers 9 bases. V shed 3 bases and J 5 bases; nucleotides not matched to a gene: 5. CDR3 length: 14 amino acids. Germline assignment: CDR1 SGDLS and CDR2 YYNGEE. The variable domain in full, completed from reference TRBV9 and TRBJ1-2, reads DSGVTQTPKHLITATGQRVTLRCSPRSGDLSVYWYQQSLDQGLQFLIQYYNGEERAKGNILERFSAQQFPDLHSELNLSSLELGDSALYFCASSATGGWYGYTFGSGTRLTVV.

This clone occurred once. The rearrangement uses TRBV10-3 and TRBJ1-6; 7 positions agree with TRBD1. After removal of 3 bases from V and 8 bases from J, the junction contained 4 bases not matched to a gene. Germline V gives CDR1 ENHRY, CDR2 SYGVKD. This CDR3 contains 14 residues. The CDR3 DNA sequence: TGTGCCATCAGTGACTCGGGGACAGATTCACCCCTCCACTTT. Translating it yields CAISDSGTDSPLHF.

This clone has a single count. This chain links TRBV19 with TRBJ2-1; 8 bases are shared with TRBD1. V lost 4 bases to trimming and J lost 14 bases; unmatched junction nucleotides: 4. The CDR3 consists of 11 residues. Germline V gives CDR1 LNHDA, CDR2 SQIVND (reference sequence). This CDR3 is CASSSQGAKFF. The CDR3 DNA reads TGTGCCAGTAGTAGCCAGGGGGCTAAGTTCTTC.

This sequence joins TRBV2 and TRBJ1-4; the D gene is possibly TRBD1 (6 bases). V lost 2 bases and J lost 6, with 16 bases in between. Germline V gene lookup returns CDR1 SNHLY and CDR2 FYNNEI. The CDR3 runs to 16 residues. The CDR3 here is CASSESRGGVDEKLFF. The DNA of the CDR3 is TGTGCCAGCAGTGAATCTCGGGGGGGCGTTGATGAAAAACTGTTTTTT.

A remark on this clone: This CDR3 is also generated by other DNA sequences in the sample. The chain has TRBV27 and TRBJ2-3, with D tentatively TRBD1 or TRBD2 (6 bases each). This CDR3 is built from 13 residues. The V gene lost 8 bases and the J gene lost 1 base, with 10 bases spanning the gap. Germline lookup yields CDR1 MNHEY and CDR2 SMNVEV (reference sequence). CDR3 in amino acids: CASGGRGTDTQYF. Written as DNA, the CDR3 is TGTGCCAGCGGGGGGCGGGGCACAGATACGCAGTATTTT.

This clone occurred once. CDR3 region: CASSLSGRGEQFF. CDR3 coding DNA: TGTGCCAGCAGCTTGAGCGGGAGAGGTGAGCAGTTCTTC. The genes are TRBV7-2 and TRBJ2-1; 8 bases map to TRBD2. V dropped 3 bases and J dropped 9; count of bases not matched to a gene: 4. This CDR3 region has 13 residues. Per germline, CDR1 SGHTA and CDR2 FQGNSA.

This chain connects TRBV19 to TRBJ1-2; 8 bases map to TRBD1. V dropped 6 bases and J dropped 5; count of bases not matched to a gene: 8. CDR1 LNHDA and CDR2 SQIVND come from the germline V gene (reference sequence). The CDR3 contains 14 residues. The DNA of the CDR3 is TGTGCCAGTAGCCTGACAGGGGAATGGTATGGCTACACCTTC. Translation gives CASSLTGEWYGYTF.

This chain joins TRBV5-4 and TRBJ2-7, with D uncertain. The CDR3 contains 13 residues. V lost 2 bases to trimming and J lost 5 bases, with 11 bases between them. Germline loops: CDR1 SGHNT, CDR2 YYREEE (reference sequence). As DNA, the CDR3 is TGTGCCAGCAGCTTAGGGTTGAGCGACGAGCAGTACTTC. Translation: CASSLGLSDEQYF.

The chain uses TRBV13 and TRBJ1-2; 10 bases are shared with TRBD1. J gave up 3 bases and V 6 bases, and 7 bases lay outside the gene matches. The CDR3 spans 15 residues. The germline V gene encodes CDR1 PRHDT and CDR2 FYEKMQ (reference sequence). CDR3 DNA: TGTGCCAGCAGTTACGGACAGGGGGAGGACTATGGCTACACCTTC. The encoded protein is CASSYGQGEDYGYTF.

The CDR3 DNA is TGTGCCAGCAGTCCGAGCGGGGGGTATGGCTACACCTTC. It encodes CASSPSGGYGYTF. The V and J genes are TRBV27 and TRBJ1-2, with a possible D match to TRBD1 (5 bases). V lost 5 bases, J lost 5 bases, and 12 bases lay in between. The CDR3 is made up of 13 amino acids. The V gene's germline CDR1 is MNHEY and CDR2 SMNVEV (reference sequence).

The J gene is TRBJ2-5, the V gene TRBV18, with D hard to call. The DNA end lines up better with TRBJ2-7; the J call may be wrong. Germline CDR1 and CDR2: KGHSH and LQKENI. The CDR3 has 13 residues. CDR3 loop: CASSPSLGYEQYF. The CDR3 DNA reads as TGTGCCAGCTCACCGAGTCTGGGCTACGAGCAGTACTTC.